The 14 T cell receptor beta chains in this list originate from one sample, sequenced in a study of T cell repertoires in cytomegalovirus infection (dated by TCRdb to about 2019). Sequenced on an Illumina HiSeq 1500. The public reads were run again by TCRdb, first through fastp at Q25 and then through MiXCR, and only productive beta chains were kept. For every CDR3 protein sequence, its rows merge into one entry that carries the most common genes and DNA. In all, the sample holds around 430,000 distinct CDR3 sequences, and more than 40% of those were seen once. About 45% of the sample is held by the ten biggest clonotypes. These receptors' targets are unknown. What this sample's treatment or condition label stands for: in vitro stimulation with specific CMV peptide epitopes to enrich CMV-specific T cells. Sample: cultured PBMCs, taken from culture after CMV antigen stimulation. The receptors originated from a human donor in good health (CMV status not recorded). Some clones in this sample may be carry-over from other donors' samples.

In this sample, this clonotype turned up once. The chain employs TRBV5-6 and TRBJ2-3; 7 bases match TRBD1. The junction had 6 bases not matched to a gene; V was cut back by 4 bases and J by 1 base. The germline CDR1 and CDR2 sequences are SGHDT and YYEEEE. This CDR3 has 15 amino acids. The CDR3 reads CASSEDRRRTDTQYF. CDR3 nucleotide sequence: TGTGCCAGCAGCGAGGACAGGAGACGCACAGATACGCAGTATTTT.

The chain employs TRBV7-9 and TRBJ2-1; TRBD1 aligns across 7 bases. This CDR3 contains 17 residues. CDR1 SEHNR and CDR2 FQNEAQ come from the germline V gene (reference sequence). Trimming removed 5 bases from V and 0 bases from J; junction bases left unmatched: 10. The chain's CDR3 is CASSPWTGLSSYNEQFF. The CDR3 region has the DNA TGTGCCAGCAGCCCGTGGACAGGCCTCAGCTCCTACAATGAGCAGTTCTTC.

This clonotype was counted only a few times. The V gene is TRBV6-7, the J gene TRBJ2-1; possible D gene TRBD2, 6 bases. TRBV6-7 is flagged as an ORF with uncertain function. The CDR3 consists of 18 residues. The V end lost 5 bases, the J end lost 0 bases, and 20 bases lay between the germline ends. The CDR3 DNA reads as TGTGCCAGCAGTCCACCCCCGGGACTTATACACTCCTACAATGAGCAGTTCTTC. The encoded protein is CASSPPPGLIHSYNEQFF.

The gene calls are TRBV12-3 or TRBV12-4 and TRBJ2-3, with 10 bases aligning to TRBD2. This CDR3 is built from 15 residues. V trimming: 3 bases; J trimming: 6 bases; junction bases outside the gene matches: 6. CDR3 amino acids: CASSFPASGSDTQYF. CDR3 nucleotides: TGTGCCAGCAGTTTTCCGGCTAGCGGGAGCGATACGCAGTATTTT.

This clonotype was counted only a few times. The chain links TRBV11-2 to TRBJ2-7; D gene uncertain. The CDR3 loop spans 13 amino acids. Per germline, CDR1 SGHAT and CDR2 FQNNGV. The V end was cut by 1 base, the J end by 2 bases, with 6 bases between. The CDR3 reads CASSLVYAYEQYF. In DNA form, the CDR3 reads TGTGCCAGCAGCTTAGTGTACGCCTACGAGCAGTACTTC. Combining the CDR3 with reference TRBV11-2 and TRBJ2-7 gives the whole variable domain EAGVAQSPRYKIIEKRQSVAFWCNPISGHATLYWYQQILGQGPKLLIQFQNNGVVDDSQLPKDRFSAERLKGVDSTLKIQPAKLEDSAVYLCASSLVYAYEQYFGPGTRLTVT.

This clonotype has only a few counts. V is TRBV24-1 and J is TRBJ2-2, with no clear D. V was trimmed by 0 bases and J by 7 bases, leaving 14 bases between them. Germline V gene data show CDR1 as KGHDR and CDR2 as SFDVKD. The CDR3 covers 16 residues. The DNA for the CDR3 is TGTGCCACCAGTGATTTGTCAGTTCGCGATGGCGGGGAGCTGTTTTTT. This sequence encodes CATSDLSVRDGGELFF.

The CDR3 region is CATSRVSRVGGGYTF. CDR3 coding DNA: TGTGCCACCAGCAGAGTGAGCAGGGTTGGGGGTGGCTACACCTTC. The chain has TRBV15 and TRBJ1-2; perhaps TRBD1 as D (5 bases). This CDR3 spans 15 amino acids. The V and J ends lost 1 base and 7 bases respectively, with 16 bases between them. The germline gives CDR1 LNHNV, CDR2 YYDKDF (reference sequence).

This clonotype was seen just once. CDR3 sequence: CALGGGAYGYTF. The CDR3 nucleotides read TGTGCCCTCGGAGGGGGAGCCTATGGCTACACCTTC. The chain is built from TRBV10-3 and TRBJ1-2, with D perhaps matching TRBD1 (6 bases). The V gene lost 11 bases and the J gene lost 4 bases, with 14 bases spanning the gap. The CDR3 is 12 residues long. CDR1 is ENHRY and CDR2 is SYGVKD in the germline V gene.

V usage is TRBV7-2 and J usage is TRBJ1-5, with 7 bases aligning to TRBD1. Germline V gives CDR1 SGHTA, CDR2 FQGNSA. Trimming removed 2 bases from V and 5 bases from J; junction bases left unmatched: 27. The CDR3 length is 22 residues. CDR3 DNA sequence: TGTGCCAGCAGCTTATATCCCCACACTCGGACAGGACTCCGGCACGGGGATCAGCCCCAGCATTTT. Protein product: CASSLYPHTRTGLRHGDQPQHF.

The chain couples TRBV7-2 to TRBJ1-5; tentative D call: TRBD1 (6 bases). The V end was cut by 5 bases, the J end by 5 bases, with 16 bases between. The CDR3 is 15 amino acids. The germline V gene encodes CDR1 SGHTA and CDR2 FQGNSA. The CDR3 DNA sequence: TGTGCCAGCAGCCGAGGGAGGGACAAAGATCAGCCCCAGCATTTT. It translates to CASSRGRDKDQPQHF. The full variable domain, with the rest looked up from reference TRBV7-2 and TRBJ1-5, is GAGVSQSPSNKVTEKGKDVELRCDPISGHTALYWYRQSLGQGLEFLIYFQGNSAPDKSGLPSDRFSAERTGGSVSTLTIQRTQQEDSAVYLCASSRGRDKDQPQHFGDGTRLSIL.

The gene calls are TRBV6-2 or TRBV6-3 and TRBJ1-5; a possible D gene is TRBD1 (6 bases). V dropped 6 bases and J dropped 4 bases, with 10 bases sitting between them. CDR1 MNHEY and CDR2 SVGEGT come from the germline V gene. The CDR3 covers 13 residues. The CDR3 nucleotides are TGTGCCAGCAGAAACACAGGGAATCAGCCCCAGCATTTT. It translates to CASRNTGNQPQHF.

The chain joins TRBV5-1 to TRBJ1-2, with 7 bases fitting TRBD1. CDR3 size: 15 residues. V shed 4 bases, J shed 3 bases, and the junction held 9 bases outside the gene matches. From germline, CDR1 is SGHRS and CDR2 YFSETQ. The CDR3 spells CASSQQGFGDYGYTF. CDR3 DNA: TGCGCCAGCAGCCAACAGGGGTTTGGCGACTATGGCTACACCTTC.

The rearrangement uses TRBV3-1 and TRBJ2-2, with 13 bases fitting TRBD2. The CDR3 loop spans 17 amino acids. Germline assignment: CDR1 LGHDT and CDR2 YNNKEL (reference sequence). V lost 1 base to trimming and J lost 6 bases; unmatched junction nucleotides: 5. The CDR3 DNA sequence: TGTGCCAGCAGCCAAGGGACTAGCGGGAGAGTCCCCGGGGAGCTGTTTTTT. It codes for CASSQGTSGRVPGELFF.

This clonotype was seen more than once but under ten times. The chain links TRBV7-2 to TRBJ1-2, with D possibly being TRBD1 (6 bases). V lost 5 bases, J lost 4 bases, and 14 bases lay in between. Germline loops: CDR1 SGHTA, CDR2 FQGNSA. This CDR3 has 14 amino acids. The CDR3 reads CASSPGGRTYGYTF. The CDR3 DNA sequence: TGTGCCAGCAGCCCCGGGGGGCGCACCTATGGCTACACCTTC.